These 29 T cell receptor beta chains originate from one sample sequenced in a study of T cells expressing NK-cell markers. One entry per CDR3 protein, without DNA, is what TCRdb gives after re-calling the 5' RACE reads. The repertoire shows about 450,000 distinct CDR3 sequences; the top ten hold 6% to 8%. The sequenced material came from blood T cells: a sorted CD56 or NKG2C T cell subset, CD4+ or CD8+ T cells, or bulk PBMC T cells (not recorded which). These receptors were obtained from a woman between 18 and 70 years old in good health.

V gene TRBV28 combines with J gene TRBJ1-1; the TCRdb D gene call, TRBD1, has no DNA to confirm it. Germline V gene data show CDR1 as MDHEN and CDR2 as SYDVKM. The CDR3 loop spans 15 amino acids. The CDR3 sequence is CASTSYGGRNTEAFF.

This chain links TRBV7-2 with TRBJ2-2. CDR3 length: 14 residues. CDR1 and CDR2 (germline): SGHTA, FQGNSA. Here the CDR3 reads CASSLVPNTGELFF.

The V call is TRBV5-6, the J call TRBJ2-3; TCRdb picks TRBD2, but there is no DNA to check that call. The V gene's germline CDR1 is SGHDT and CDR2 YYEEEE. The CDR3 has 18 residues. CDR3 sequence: CASSLGLAGVGGTDTQYF.

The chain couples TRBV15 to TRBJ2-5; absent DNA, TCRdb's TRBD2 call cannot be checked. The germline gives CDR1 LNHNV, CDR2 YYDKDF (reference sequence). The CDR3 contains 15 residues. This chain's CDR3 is CATSDGTRGKETQYF.

The CDR3 loop is CSASASENTGELFF. The chain links TRBV20-1 to TRBJ2-2; there is no DNA to check the TCRdb D call of TRBD2. The CDR3 extends over 14 amino acids. Looked up from germline, CDR1 is DFQATT and CDR2 is SNEGSKA (reference sequence).

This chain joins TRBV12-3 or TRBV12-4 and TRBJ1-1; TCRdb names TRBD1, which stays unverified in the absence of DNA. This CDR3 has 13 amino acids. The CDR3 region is CASSWDWVTEAFF.

CDR3: CASRRGQGRRRELFF. V usage is TRBV28 and J usage is TRBJ2-2; checking the TCRdb D call of TRBD1 is not possible without DNA. The CDR3 runs to 15 residues. Germline-derived CDR1 and CDR2 are MDHEN and SYDVKM.

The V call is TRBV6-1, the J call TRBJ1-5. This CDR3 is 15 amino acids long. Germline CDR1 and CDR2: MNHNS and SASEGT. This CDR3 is CASADSFPSNQPQHF.

CDR3 amino acids: CASSLFLASGTDTQYF. V is TRBV27 and J is TRBJ2-3; TCRdb returns TRBD2, unconfirmable since there is no DNA. This CDR3 is 16 amino acids long. Germline CDR1 is MNHEY and CDR2 is SMNVEV (reference sequence).

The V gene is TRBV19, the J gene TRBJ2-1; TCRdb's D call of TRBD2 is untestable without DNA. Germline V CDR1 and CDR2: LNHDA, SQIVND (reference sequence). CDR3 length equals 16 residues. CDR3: CASTPSRAGGPNEQFF.

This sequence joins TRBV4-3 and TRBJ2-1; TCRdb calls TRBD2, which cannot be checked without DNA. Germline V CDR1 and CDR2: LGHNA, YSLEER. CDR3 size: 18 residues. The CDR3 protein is CASSQDASGTSSYNEQFF.

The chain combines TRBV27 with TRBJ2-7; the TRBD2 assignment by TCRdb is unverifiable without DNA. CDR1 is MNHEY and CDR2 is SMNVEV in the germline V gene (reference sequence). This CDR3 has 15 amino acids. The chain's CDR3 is CASSLFAGPFYEQYF.

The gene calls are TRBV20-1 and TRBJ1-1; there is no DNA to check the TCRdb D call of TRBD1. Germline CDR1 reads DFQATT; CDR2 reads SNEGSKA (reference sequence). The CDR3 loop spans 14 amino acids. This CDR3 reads CSASLRGVNTEAFF.

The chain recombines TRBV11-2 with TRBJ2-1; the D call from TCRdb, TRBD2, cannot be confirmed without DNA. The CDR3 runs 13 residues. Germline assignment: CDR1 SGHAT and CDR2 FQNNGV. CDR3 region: CASSIRASNEQFF.

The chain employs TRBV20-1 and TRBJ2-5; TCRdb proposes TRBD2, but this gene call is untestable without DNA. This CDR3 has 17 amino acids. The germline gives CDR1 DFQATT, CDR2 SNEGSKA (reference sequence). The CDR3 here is CSAGVRKLAGGQETQYF.

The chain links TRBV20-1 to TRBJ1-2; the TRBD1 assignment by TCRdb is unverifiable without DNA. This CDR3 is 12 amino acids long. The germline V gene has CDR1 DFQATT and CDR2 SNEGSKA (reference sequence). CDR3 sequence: CSASSRVYGYTF.

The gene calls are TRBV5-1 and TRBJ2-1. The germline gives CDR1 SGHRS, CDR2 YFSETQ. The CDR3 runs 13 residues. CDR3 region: CASSLSPANEQFF.

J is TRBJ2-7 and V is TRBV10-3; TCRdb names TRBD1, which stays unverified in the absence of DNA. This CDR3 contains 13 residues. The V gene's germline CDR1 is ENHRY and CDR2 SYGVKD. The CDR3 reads CAIRGQGAYEQYF.

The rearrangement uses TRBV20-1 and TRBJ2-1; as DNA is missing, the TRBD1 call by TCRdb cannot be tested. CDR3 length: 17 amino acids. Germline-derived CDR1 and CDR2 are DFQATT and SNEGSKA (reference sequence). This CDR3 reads CSAGVLGPTPSYNEQFF.

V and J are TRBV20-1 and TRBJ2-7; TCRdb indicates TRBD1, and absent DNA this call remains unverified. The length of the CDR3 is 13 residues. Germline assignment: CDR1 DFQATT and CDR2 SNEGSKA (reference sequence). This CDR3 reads CSAGHDRVYEQYF.

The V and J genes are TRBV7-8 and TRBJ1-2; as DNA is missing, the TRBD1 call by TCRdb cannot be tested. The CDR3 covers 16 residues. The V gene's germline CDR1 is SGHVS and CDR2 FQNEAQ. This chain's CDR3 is CASSLTGTARGPGYTF.

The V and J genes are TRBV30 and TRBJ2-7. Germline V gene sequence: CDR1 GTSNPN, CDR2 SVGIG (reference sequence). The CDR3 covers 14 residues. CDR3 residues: CAWSVDGYSYEQYF.

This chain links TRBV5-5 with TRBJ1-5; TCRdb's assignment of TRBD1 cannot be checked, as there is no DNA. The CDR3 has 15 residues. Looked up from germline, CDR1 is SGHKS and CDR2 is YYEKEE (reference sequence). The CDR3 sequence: CASSLYDRLGQPQHF.

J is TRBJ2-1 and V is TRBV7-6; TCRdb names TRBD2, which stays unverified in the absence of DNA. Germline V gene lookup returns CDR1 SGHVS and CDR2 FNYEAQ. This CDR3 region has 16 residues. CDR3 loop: CASSLGSRGGASEQFF.

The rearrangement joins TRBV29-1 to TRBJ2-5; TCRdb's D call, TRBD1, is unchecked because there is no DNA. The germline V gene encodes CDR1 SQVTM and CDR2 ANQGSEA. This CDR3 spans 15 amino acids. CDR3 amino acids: CSVEGTGGGKETQYF.

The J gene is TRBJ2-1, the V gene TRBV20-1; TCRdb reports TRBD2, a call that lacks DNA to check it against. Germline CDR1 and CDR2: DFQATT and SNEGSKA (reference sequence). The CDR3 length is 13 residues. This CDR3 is CSGTSGAGTEQFF.

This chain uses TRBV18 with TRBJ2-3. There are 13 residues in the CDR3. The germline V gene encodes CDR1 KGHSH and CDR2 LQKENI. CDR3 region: CASSPPLTDTQYF.

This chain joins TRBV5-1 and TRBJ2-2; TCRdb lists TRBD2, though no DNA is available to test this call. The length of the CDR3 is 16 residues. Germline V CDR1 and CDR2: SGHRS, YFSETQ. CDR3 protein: CASSLKAGVGTGELFF.

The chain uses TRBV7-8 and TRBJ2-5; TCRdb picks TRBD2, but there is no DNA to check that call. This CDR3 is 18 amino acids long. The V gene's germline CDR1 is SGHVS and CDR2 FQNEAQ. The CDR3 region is CASSQDRVSGGPQETQYF. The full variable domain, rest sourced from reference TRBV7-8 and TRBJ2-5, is GAGVSQSPRYKVAKRGQDVALRCDPISGHVSLFWYQQALGQGPEFLTYFQNEAQLDKSGLPSDRFFAERPEGSVSTLKIQRTQQEDSAVYLCASSQDRVSGGPQETQYFGPGTRLLVL.